The 22 T cell receptor beta chains below all came from one sample that was sequenced in a study of blood T cell repertoires in COVID-19. Sequencing used immunoSEQ multiplex PCR; TCRdb keeps in-frame clones, though not all of them. Of roughly 280,000 clones in the sample, 85% to 90% were seen once. Sample: peripheral blood. All receptors derive from a woman in her 30s with COVID-19, enrolled during active disease.

The chain employs TRBV25-1 and TRBJ1-1, with D perhaps matching TRBD1 (5 bases). The ends were cut back, 4 bases at V and 7 bases at J, with 16 bases in the middle. Germline CDR1 is MGHDK and CDR2 is SYGVNS. The CDR3 length is 14 residues. This CDR3 is CASSAPGTEFEAFF. The CDR3, as DNA: TGTGCCAGCAGTGCCCCAGGGACTGAATTTGAAGCTTTCTTT. Full variable domain (outside the CDR3, taken from reference TRBV25-1 and TRBJ1-1): EADIYQTPRYLVIGTGKKITLECSQTMGHDKMYWYQQDPGMELHLIHYSYGVNSTEKGDLSSESTVSRIRTEHFPLTLESARPSHTSQYLCASSAPGTEFEAFFGQGTRLTVV.

The rearrangement uses TRBV5-8 and TRBJ1-1; 7 bases fit TRBD1. CDR1 and CDR2 (germline): SGHTS, YDEGEE. CDR3 size: 15 residues. J was trimmed by 5 bases and V by 4 bases; bases with no gene match: 11. The CDR3 protein is CASSPRDSRETEAFF. The CDR3, as DNA: TGTGCCAGCAGCCCCAGGGACAGCCGGGAGACTGAAGCTTTCTTT.

This clone has just one count. The chain recombines TRBV30 with TRBJ2-7, with 9 bases aligning to TRBD1. The CDR3 runs to 14 residues. J was trimmed by 5 bases and V by 2 bases; bases with no gene match: 7. Germline CDR1 reads GTSNPN; CDR2 reads SVGIG (reference sequence). In DNA, the CDR3 is TGTGCCTGGAGTCCCGGGACAGGGTTCGACGAGCAGTACTTC. Residues: CAWSPGTGFDEQYF. Supplemented by reference TRBV30 and TRBJ2-7, the full variable domain reads SQTIHQWPATLVQPVGSPLSLECTVEGTSNPNLYWYRQAAGRGLQLLFYSVGIGQISSEVPQNLSASRPQDRQFILSSKKLLLSDSGFYLCAWSPGTGFDEQYFGPGTRLTVT.

This clone has a single count. This sequence joins TRBV30 and TRBJ1-1; D is perhaps TRBD1 (5 bases). This CDR3 has 12 amino acids. Germline-derived CDR1 and CDR2 are GTSNPN and SVGIG (reference sequence). The ends were cut back, 4 bases at V and 5 bases at J, with 11 bases in the middle. Here the CDR3 DNA reads TGTGCCTGGACCGGGGGTTGGACTGAAGCTTTCTTT. It yields the protein CAWTGGWTEAFF.

The rearrangement uses TRBV14 and TRBJ2-3, with 8 positions matching TRBD2. The germline V gene encodes CDR1 SGHDN and CDR2 FVKESK. Unmatched junction bases numbered 6, after V lost 3 bases and J lost 4 bases. This CDR3 region has 15 residues. For the CDR3, the DNA is TGTGCCAGCAGCCAGAGGCTAGCGGGTTCAGATACGCAGTATTTT. Translation: CASSQRLAGSDTQYF.

The chain is built from TRBV5-1 and TRBJ1-1; TRBD1 matches at 7 bases. This CDR3 contains 17 residues. In germline, CDR1 is SGHRS, CDR2 YFSETQ. With V trimmed by 4 bases and J by 2 bases, 14 bases remained unmatched. CDR3 nucleotide sequence: TGCGCCAGCAGCCCTTCGGACAGGTCTAGCCGAAACACTGAAGCTTTCTTT. Protein: CASSPSDRSSRNTEAFF.

The gene calls are TRBV6-6 and TRBJ2-7, with D possibly TRBD2 on 7 matching bases. This CDR3 has 14 residues. Trimming removed 6 bases from V and 2 bases from J, with 14 bases in between. The V gene's germline CDR1 is MNHNY and CDR2 SVGAGI (reference sequence). In DNA form, the CDR3 reads TGTGCCAGCAGCCTTGTGGGGGGGCCCTACGAGCAGTACTTC. Translated, it gives CASSLVGGPYEQYF.

The genes are TRBV29-1 and TRBJ2-5, with TRBD1 matching over 8 bases. The length of the CDR3 is 12 residues. J gave up 2 bases and V 6 bases, and 2 bases lay outside the gene matches. The germline CDR1 and CDR2 sequences are SQVTM and ANQGSEA. CDR3 region: CSVGDRQETQYF. CDR3 DNA sequence: TGCAGCGTGGGGGACAGGCAAGAGACCCAGTACTTC.

The V and J genes are TRBV27 and TRBJ2-1, with 10 bases that match TRBD2. In germline, CDR1 is MNHEY, CDR2 SMNVEV (reference sequence). The CDR3 loop spans 14 amino acids. V was clipped by 7 bases and J by 6 bases; unmatched bases: 6. The CDR3 loop is CASMGIAGGNEQFF. DNA of the CDR3: TGTGCCAGCATGGGAATAGCGGGGGGCAATGAGCAGTTCTTC.

This rearrangement joins TRBV5-1 to TRBJ2-1; 10 bases match TRBD1. The trim removed 4 bases at V and 2 bases at J, leaving 3 bases unmatched. CDR3 length: 15 amino acids. Germline CDR1 is SGHRS and CDR2 is YFSETQ. This chain's CDR3 is CASSRGTGAYNEQFF. CDR3 bases: TGCGCCAGCAGCAGAGGGACAGGGGCCTACAATGAGCAGTTCTTC.

The V and J genes are TRBV23-1 and TRBJ2-1; 11 bases are shared with TRBD1. TRBV23-1 is flagged as an ORF with uncertain function. The CDR3 covers 17 residues. The V and J ends lost 2 bases and 2 bases, in that order; junction bases with no gene match: 5. Here the CDR3 reads CASSQTGQGVTYNEQFF. The DNA for the CDR3 is TGCGCCAGCAGTCAAACGGGACAGGGGGTAACCTACAATGAGCAGTTCTTC.

About this clone itself: The same CDR3 arises from other DNA sequences in this sample as well. The DNA for the CDR3 is TGTGCCAGCAGCCCCCGACAGGGACCCTACGAGCAGTACTTC. Amino acid sequence: CASSPRQGPYEQYF. The chain uses TRBV7-2 and TRBJ2-7; 7 bases align to TRBD1. CDR1 and CDR2 from the germline V gene are SGHTA and FQGNSA. Trimming at V came to 5 bases and at J to 2 bases, leaving 6 bases not matched to a gene. This CDR3 comprises 14 residues.

The chain is built from TRBV11-2 and TRBJ2-2; D is perhaps TRBD2 (6 bases). CDR3 length: 16 residues. V was pared by 2 bases and J by 0 bases, with 10 bases between. Germline CDR1 SGHAT, CDR2 FQNNGV. The CDR3 DNA reads TGTGCCAGCAGCTTATTGTGGGGGGCGAACACCGGGGAGCTGTTTTTT. Its translation: CASSLLWGANTGELFF. Based on the CDR3 plus reference TRBV11-2 and TRBJ2-2, the full variable domain is EAGVAQSPRYKIIEKRQSVAFWCNPISGHATLYWYQQILGQGPKLLIQFQNNGVVDDSQLPKDRFSAERLKGVDSTLKIQPAKLEDSAVYLCASSLLWGANTGELFFGEGSRLTVL.

The chain links TRBV19 to TRBJ2-5; D possibly corresponds to TRBD1 (7 bases). Germline assignment: CDR1 LNHDA and CDR2 SQIVND (reference sequence). The CDR3 covers 15 residues. V was pared by 5 bases and J by 4 bases, with 17 bases between. CDR3 loop: CASSGSTGDSETQYF. The CDR3 DNA sequence: TGTGCCAGTAGTGGCTCCACAGGGGACTCAGAGACCCAGTACTTC.

This clone came up once. V and J are TRBV7-9 and TRBJ1-2, with 12 nucleotides matching TRBD1. Unmatched junction bases numbered 4, after V lost 2 bases and J lost 12 bases. Per germline, CDR1 SEHNR and CDR2 FQNEAQ (reference sequence). The CDR3 loop spans 13 amino acids. The CDR3 protein is CASSLRDRGPHTF. CDR3 nucleotide sequence: TGTGCCAGCAGCTTACGGGACAGGGGGCCACACACCTTC.

The V call is TRBV3-1 (or the pseudogene TRBV3-2), the J call TRBJ1-2; D remains unclear. Germline V CDR1 and CDR2: LGHDT, YNNKEL (reference sequence). V lost 0 bases and J lost 8, with 7 bases in between. The CDR3 is made up of 12 amino acids. This CDR3 is CASSQDRWGYTF. CDR3 bases: TGTGCCAGCAGCCAAGACAGGTGGGGCTACACCTTC.

J is TRBJ1-5 and V is TRBV28; tentatively, D is TRBD1 (5 bases). Per germline, CDR1 MDHEN and CDR2 SYDVKM. The CDR3 is 15 amino acids. The V end was cut by 5 bases, the J end by 1 base, with 12 bases between. CDR3 sequence reads: CASSPGRGSNQPQHF. In DNA form, the CDR3 reads TGTGCCAGCAGTCCCGGACGGGGGAGCAATCAGCCCCAGCATTTT. The full variable domain, its missing parts supplied by reference TRBV28 and TRBJ1-5, is DVKVTQSSRYLVKRTGEKVFLECVQDMDHENMFWYRQDPGLGLRLIYFSYDVKMKEKGDIPEGYSVSREKKERFSLILESASTNQTSMYLCASSPGRGSNQPQHFGDGTRLSIL.

This chain uses TRBV9 with TRBJ1-6, with 12 bases matching TRBD1. This CDR3 is built from 16 residues. V gave up 3 bases and J gave up 7 bases; unmatched junction bases: 5. The germline CDR1 and CDR2 sequences are SGDLS and YYNGEE. Written as DNA, the CDR3 is TGTGCCAGCAGCGCGCCGGGACAGGGGGCCAATTCACCCCTCCACTTT. It encodes CASSAPGQGANSPLHF. The variable domain in full, completed from reference TRBV9 and TRBJ1-6, reads DSGVTQTPKHLITATGQRVTLRCSPRSGDLSVYWYQQSLDQGLQFLIQYYNGEERAKGNILERFSAQQFPDLHSELNLSSLELGDSALYFCASSAPGQGANSPLHFGNGTRLTVT.

This chain links TRBV5-1 with TRBJ2-1; TRBD2 matches at 9 bases. The CDR3 runs 14 residues. CDR1 and CDR2 from the germline V gene are SGHRS and YFSETQ. The trim removed 4 bases at V and 9 bases at J, leaving 8 bases unmatched. CDR3 sequence (DNA): TGCGCCAGCAGCCTGGGGCTAGCGGGAACTGAGCAGTTCTTC. Protein sequence: CASSLGLAGTEQFF.

The gene calls are TRBV20-1 and TRBJ1-3; D gene unclear. V was cut by 3 bases and J by 0 bases, with 6 bases left in between. Germline V gene lookup returns CDR1 DFQATT and CDR2 SNEGSKA (reference sequence). The CDR3 sequence is 13 residues long. CDR3 in amino acids: CSASISSGNTIYF. Written as DNA, the CDR3 is TGCAGTGCTAGTATTAGCTCTGGAAACACCATATATTTT.

The rearrangement links TRBV29-1 to TRBJ2-1; tentative D call: TRBD1 (6 bases). CDR1 SQVTM and CDR2 ANQGSEA come from the germline V gene. The V and J ends lost 6 bases and 8 bases respectively, with 11 bases between them. The CDR3 sequence is 11 residues long. CDR3 loop: CSVAGVHEQFF. DNA for the CDR3: TGCAGCGTAGCAGGGGTTCATGAGCAGTTCTTC.

The rearrangement joins TRBV10-3 to TRBJ1-2; weak D call: TRBD1 (6 bases). Trimming shortened V by 6 bases and J by 6 bases, and 23 bases separated the two germline ends. Germline V gene data show CDR1 as ENHRY and CDR2 as SYGVKD. This CDR3 contains 16 residues. The CDR3 region is CAIRGTRGEGLDGYTF. For the CDR3, the DNA is TGTGCCATCAGGGGGACACGGGGTGAGGGATTGGATGGCTACACCTTC.